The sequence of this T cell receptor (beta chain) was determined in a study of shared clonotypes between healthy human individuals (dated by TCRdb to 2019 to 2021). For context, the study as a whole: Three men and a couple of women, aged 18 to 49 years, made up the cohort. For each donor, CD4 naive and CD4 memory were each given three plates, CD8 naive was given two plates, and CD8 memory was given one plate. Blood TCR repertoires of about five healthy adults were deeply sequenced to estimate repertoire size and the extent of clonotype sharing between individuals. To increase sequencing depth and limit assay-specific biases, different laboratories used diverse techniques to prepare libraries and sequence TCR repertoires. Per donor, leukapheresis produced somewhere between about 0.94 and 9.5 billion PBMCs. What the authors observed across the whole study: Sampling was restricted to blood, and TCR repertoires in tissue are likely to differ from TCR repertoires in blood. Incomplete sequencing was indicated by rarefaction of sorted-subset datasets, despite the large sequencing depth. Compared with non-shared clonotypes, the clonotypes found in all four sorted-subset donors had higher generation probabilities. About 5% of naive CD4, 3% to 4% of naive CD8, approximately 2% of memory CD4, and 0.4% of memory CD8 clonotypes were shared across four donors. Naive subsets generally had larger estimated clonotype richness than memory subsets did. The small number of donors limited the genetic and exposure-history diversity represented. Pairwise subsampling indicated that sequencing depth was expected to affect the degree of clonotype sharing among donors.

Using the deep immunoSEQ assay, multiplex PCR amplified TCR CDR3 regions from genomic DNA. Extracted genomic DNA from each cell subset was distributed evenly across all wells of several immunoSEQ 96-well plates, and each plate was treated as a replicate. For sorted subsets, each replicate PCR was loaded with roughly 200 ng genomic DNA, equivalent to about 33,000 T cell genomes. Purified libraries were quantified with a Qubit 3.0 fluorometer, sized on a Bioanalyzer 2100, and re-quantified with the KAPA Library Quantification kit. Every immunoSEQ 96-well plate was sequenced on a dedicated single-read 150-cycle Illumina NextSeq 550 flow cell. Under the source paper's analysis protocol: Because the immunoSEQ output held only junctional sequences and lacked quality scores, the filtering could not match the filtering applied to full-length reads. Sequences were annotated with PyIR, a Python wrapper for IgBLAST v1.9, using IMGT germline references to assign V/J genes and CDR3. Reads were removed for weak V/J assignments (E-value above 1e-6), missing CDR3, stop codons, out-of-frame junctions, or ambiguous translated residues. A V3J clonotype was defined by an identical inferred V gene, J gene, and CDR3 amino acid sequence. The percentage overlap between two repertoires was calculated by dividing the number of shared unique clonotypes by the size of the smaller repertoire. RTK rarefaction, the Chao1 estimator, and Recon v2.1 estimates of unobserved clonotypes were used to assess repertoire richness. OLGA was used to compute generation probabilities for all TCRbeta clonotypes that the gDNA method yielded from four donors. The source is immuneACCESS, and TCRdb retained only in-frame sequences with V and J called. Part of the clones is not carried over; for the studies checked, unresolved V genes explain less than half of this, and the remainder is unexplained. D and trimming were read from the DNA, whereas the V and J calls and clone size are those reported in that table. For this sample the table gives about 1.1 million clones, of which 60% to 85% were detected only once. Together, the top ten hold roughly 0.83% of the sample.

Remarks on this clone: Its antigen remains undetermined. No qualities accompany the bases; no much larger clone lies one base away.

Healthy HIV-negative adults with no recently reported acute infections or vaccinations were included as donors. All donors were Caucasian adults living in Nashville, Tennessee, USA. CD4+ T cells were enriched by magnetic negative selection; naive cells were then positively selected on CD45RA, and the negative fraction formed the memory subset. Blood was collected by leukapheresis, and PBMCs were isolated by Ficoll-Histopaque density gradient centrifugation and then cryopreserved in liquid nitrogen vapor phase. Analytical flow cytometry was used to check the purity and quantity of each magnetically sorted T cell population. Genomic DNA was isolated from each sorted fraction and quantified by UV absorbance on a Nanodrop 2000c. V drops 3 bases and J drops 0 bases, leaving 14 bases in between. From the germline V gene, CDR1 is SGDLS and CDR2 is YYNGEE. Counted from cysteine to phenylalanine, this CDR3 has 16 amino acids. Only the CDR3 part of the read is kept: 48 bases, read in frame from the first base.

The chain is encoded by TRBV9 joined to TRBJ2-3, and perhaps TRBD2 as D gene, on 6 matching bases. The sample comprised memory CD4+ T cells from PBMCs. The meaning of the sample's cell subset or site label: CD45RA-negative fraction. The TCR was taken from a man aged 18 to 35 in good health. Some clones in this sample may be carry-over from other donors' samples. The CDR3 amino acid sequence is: CASSDQRVSSTDTQYF. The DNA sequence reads TGTGCCAGCAGCGACCAGCGGGTTTCTAGCACAGATACGCAGTATTTT.